This T cell receptor beta chain was sequenced for a study of T cells in Graves' hyperthyroidism and ophthalmopathy. Study-wide results and limits: The majority of expanded thyroid clonotypes above 0.001 also appeared in blood. With a median lead of approximately 6 months before onset, the model predicted ophthalmopathy. A model built on 13 V-J features separated ophthalmopathy from stable hyperthyroidism.

Notes on this clonotype: Its antigen remains unknown.

Each patient was aged 18 to 65 and had newly diagnosed hyperthyroidism of under 2 months' duration. This CDR3 has 11 amino acids. V shed 5 bases and J shed 0 bases, with 1 base lying between them. The germline gives CDR1 DFQATT, CDR2 SNEGSKA (reference sequence). The TCR beta CDR3 regions underwent amplification using RNA transcripts as the source. The TCR CDR3 was amplified in a first-round RT-PCR using the HTBI primer set. Each CDR3 protein gets one entry after TCRdb re-called the multiplex PCR reads with MiXCR. This sample has roughly 290,000 distinct CDR3 sequences, with about an eighth found just once.

Sequencing was carried out using blood. V and J are TRBV20-1 and TRBJ1-4, with D unclear. The receptor was isolated from a woman aged 25 to 39 with Graves' hyperthyroidism that later progressed to Graves' ophthalmopathy. CDR3 DNA sequence: TGCAGTGCTGCAACTAATGAAAAACTGTTTTTT. Encoded protein: CSAATNEKLFF.